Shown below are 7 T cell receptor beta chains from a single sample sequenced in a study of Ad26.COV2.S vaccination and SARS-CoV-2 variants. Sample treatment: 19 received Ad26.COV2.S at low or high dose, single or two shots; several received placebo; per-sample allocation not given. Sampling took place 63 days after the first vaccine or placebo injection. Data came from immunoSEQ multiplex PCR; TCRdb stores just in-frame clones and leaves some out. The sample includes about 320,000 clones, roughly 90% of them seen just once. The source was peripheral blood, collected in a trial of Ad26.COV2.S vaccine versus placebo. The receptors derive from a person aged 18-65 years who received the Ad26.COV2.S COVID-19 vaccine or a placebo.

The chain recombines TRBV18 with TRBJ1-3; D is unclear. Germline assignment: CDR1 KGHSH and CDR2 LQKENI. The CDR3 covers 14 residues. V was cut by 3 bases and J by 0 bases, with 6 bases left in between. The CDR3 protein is CASSPGRSGNTIYF. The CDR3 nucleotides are TGTGCCAGCTCACCGGGTCGCTCTGGAAACACCATATATTTT. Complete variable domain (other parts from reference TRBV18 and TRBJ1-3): NAGVMQNPRHLVRRRGQEARLRCSPMKGHSHVYWYRQLPEEGLKFMVYLQKENIIDESGMPKERFSAEFPKEGPSILRIQQVVRGDSAAYFCASSPGRSGNTIYFGEGSWLTVV.

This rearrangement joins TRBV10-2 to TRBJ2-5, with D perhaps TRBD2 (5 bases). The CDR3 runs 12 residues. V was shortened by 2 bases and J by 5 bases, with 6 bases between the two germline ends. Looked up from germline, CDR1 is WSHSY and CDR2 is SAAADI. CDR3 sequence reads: CASSERRETQYF. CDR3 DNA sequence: TGCGCCAGCAGTGAGAGGAGGGAGACCCAGTACTTC.

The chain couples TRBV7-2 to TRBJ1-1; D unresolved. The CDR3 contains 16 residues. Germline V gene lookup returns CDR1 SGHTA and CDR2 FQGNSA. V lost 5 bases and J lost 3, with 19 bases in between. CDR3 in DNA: TGTGCCAGCAGCAGATTCTGGCGGGGATGGGACACTGAAGCTTTCTTT. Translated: CASSRFWRGWDTEAFF.

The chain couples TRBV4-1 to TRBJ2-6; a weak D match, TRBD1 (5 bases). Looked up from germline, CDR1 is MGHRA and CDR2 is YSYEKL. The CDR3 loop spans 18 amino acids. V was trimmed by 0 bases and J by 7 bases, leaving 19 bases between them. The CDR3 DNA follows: TGCGCCAGCAGCCAAGAACAGGACACCCCGTTCTTTGCCAACGTCCTGACTTTC. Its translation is CASSQEQDTPFFANVLTF.

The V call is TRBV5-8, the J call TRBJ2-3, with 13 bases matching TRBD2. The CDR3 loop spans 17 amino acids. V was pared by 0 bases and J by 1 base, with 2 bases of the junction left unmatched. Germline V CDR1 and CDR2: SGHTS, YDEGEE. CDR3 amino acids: CASSLGGTSGGTDTQYF. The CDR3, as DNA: TGTGCCAGCAGCTTGGGGGGGACTAGCGGGGGCACAGATACGCAGTATTTT.

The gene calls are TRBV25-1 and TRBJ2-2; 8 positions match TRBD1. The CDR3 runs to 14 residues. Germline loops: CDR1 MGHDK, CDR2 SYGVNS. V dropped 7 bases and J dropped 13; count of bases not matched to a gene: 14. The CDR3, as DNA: TGTGCCAGCACCCGACAGGGGACGACAGAAGGGCTGTTTTTT. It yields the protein CASTRQGTTEGLFF.

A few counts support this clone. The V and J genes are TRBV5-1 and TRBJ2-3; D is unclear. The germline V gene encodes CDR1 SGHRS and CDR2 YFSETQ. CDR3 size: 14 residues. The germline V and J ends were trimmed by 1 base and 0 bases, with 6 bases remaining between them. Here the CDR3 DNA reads TGCGCCAGCAGCTTGAGCGAAAGCACAGATACGCAGTATTTT. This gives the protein CASSLSESTDTQYF.